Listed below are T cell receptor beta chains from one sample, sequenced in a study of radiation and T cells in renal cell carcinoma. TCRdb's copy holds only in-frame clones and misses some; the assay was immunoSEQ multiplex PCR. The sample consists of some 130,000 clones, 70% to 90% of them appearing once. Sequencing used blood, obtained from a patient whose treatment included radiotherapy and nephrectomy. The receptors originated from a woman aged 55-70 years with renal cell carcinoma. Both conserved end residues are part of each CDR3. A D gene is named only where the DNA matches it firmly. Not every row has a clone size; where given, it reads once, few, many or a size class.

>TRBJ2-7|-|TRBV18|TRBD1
TGTGCCAGCTCCCCGGGACAGGAGGCCGAGCAGTACTTC
CASSPGQEAEQYF
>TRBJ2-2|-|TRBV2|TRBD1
TGTGCCAGTAAGCCGACAGGGGCGCTGGCCGGGGAGCTGTTTTTT
CASKPTGALAGELFF
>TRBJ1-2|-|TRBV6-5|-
TGTGCCAGCAGTGTGGCCAGGGGAGAGGTCGGCTACACCTTC
CASSVARGEVGYTF
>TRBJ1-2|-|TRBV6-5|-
TGTGCCAGCGGACAGTCCCTCGACTATGGCTACACCTTC
CASGQSLDYGYTF
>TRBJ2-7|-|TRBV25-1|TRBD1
TGTGCCAGCAGTGCAACAGGGGGCAGGGCCTACGAGCAGTACTTC
CASSATGGRAYEQYF
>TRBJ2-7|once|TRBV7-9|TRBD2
TGTGCCAGCAGCTTAGGTACGGGAGGTCCCCTCGAGCAGTACTTC
CASSLGTGGPLEQYF
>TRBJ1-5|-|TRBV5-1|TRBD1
TGCGCCAGCAGCTTGGCGGGACAGAGCAATCAGCCCCAGCATTTT
CASSLAGQSNQPQHF
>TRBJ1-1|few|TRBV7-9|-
TGTGCCAGCAGCTTGAAGGCCGGGGAGGCTTTCTTT
CASSLKAGEAFF
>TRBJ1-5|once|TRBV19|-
TGTGCCAGTAGTAGCTGGGGCGGGAGCAATCAGCCCCAGCATTTT
CASSSWGGSNQPQHF
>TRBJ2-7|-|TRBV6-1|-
TGTGCCAGCAATAGCCCGGGACGGGGGACCTACGAGCAGTACTTC
CASNSPGRGTYEQYF
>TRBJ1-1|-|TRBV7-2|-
TGTGCCAGCAGCTTACTACCCGGTCTGGGGAACACTGAAGCTTTCTTT
CASSLLPGLGNTEAFF
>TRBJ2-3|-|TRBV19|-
TGTGCCAGTAGCCTAGGAACTAGCACAGATACGCAGTATTTT
CASSLGTSTDTQYF
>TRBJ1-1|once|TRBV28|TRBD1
TGTGCCAGCAGCTTCTCGGACAGGGAGAACACTGAAGCTTTCTTT
CASSFSDRENTEAFF
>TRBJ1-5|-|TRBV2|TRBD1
TGTGCCAGCGGGGGGGACAGTTATAGCAATCAGCCCCAGCATTTT
CASGGDSYSNQPQHF
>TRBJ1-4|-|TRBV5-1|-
TGCGCCAGCAGCTTGGACAGGGCGAATGAAAAACTGTTTTTT
CASSLDRANEKLFF
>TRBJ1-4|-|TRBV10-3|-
TGTGCCATCAGTGAGTCCGAAGGAAAACGGGGTTCCTATGAAAAACTGTTTTTT
CAISESEGKRGSYEKLFF
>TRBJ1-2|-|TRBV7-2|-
TGTGCCAGCAGCTTATATCAGGGCCAGGGAGGCTACACCTTC
CASSLYQGQGGYTF
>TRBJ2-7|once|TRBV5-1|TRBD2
TGCGCCAGCAGCGTCCAGCGGGGGGCCTACGAGCAGTACTTC
CASSVQRGAYEQYF
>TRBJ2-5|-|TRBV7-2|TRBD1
TGTGCCAGCAGTCAGACAGGGGGGTCCGGGACCCAGTACTTC
CASSQTGGSGTQYF
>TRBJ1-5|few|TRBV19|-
TGTGCCAGTACCGTCGTGAGGGGTGGCAATCAGCCCCAGCATTTT
CASTVVRGGNQPQHF
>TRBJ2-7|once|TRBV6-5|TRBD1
TGTGCCAGCACTTACAGACAGGGACAGGGCCACGAGCAGTACTTC
CASTYRQGQGHEQYF
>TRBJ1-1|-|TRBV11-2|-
TGTGCCAGCAGCTTACAGGGCGCTGAAGCTTTCTTT
CASSLQGAEAFF
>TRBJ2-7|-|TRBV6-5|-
TGTGCCAGCAGTTTCTCGGAAGAATCCTACGAGCAGTACTTC
CASSFSEESYEQYF
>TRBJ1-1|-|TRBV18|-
TGTGCCAGCTCCCTCCTAGGGGAAGCTTTCTTT
CASSLLGEAFF
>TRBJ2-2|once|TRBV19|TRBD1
TGTGCCAGTAGTGGTTCCGGACAGGGGAACACCGGGGAGCTGTTTTTT
CASSGSGQGNTGELFF
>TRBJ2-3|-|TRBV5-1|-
TGCGCCAGCAGCTGGGACGAGGTTCCGCAGTATTTT
CASSWDEVPQYF
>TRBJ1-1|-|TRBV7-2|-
TGTGCCAGCAGCTGGTCCAATCACGGGGGCACTGAAGCTTTCTTT
CASSWSNHGGTEAFF
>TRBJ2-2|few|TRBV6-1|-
TGTGCCAGCACCCATAGGGGGGCCGGGGAGCTGTTTTTT
CASTHRGAGELFF
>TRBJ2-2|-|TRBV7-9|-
TGTGCCAGCAGCCGCTGGGGGGAGCTGTTTTTT
CASSRWGELFF
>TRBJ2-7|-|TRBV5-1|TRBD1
TGCGCCAGCAGCTTGCCAGGGGGCTTCTACGAGCAGTACTTC
CASSLPGGFYEQYF
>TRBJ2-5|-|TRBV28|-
TGTGCCAGCGGGGCTCTGGGGACCCAGTACTTC
CASGALGTQYF
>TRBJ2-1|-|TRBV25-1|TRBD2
TGTGCCAGCAACGGACTAGCGGGAGGTGGGGATGAGCAGTTCTTC
CASNGLAGGGDEQFF
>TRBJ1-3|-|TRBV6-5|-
TGTGCCAGCAGTTACGAGTCGGGGACCTCTGGAAACACCATATATTTT
CASSYESGTSGNTIYF
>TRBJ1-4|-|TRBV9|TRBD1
TGTGCCAGCAGCGTGAGGCAGGGGGTTAATGAAAAACTGTTTTTT
CASSVRQGVNEKLFF
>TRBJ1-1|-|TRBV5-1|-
TGCGCCAGCAGCTCCCTCGGTTTTGACACTGAAGCTTTCTTT
CASSSLGFDTEAFF
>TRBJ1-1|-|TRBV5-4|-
TGTGCCAGCAGCGCGGAGGACAGCTCCGAGGCTTTCTTT
CASSAEDSSEAFF
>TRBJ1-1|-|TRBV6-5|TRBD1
TGTGCCAGCAGCACAGGGGGCGGTGAAGCTTTCTTT
CASSTGGGEAFF
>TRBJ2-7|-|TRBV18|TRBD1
TGTGCCAGCTCACCACCGAAGGGACAGGGGACCTACGAGCAGTACTTC
CASSPPKGQGTYEQYF
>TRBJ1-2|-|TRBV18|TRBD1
TGTGCCAGCTCACCATCTAACCGGGACAGGGGTCTCAATGGCTACACCTTC
CASSPSNRDRGLNGYTF
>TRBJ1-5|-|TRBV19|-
TGTGCCAGTAGTATAGCCCGCGGCGGTGGTCAGCCCCAGCATTTT
CASSIARGGGQPQHF
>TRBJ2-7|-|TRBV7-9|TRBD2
TGTGCCAGCAGCTTGGCGACTAGCGGTCATGATCCAGACGAGCAGTACTTC
CASSLATSGHDPDEQYF
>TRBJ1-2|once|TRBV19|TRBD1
TGTGCCAGTAGCCCGGACAGGGGTAGTAACTATGGCTACACCTTC
CASSPDRGSNYGYTF
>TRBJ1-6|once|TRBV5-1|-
TGCGCCAGCAGCTTCGGGAACCCGGACGCGAACCTCCACTTT
CASSFGNPDANLHF
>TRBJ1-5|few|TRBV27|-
TGTGCCAGCAGTTTTGTTCCTCTAAGGAATCAGCCCCAGCATTTT
CASSFVPLRNQPQHF
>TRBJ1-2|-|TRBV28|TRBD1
TGTGCCAGCAGTTTGGACAGGGGGCAAACCTATGGCTACACCTTC
CASSLDRGQTYGYTF
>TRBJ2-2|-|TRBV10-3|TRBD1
TGTGCCATCAGTGGACAGGGGAGGAACGGGGAGCTGTTTTTT
CAISGQGRNGELFF
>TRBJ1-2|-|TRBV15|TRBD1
TGTGCCACCAGCAGAGATCCCCCTCTCCGGGACAGGGTAAAGGGCTACACCTTC
CATSRDPPLRDRVKGYTF
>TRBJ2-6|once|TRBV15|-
TGTGCCACCAGCAGACAGGGTGGCTCTGGGGCCAACGTCCTGACTTTC
CATSRQGGSGANVLTF
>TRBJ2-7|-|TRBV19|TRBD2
TGTGCCAGTAGTCCCGGGGGGGAGCAGTACTTC
CASSPGGEQYF
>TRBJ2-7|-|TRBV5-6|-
TGTGCCAGCAGCCCGGGATCCCTGGGCGAGCAGTACTTC
CASSPGSLGEQYF
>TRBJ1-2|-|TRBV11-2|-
TGTGCCAGCAGCTTAGACAGCTTCTATGGCTACACCTTC
CASSLDSFYGYTF
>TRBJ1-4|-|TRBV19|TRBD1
TGTGCCAGTGGGACAGAAGCAACTAATGAAAAACTGTTTTTT
CASGTEATNEKLFF
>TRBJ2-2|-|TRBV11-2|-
TGTGCCAGCAGCTTATTACGGTCGAACACCGGGGAGCTGTTTTTT
CASSLLRSNTGELFF
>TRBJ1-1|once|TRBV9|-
TGTGCCAGCAGCGTGTCCGCAAACACTGAAGCTTTCTTT
CASSVSANTEAFF
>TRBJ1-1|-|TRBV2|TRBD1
TGTGCCAGCAGTGAAGGACCGGGACAGGTCACTGAAGCTTTCTTT
CASSEGPGQVTEAFF
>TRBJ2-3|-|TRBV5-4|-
TGTGCCAGCAGCTCGGGAATCCTTAACACAGATACGCAGTATTTT
CASSSGILNTDTQYF
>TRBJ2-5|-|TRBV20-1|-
TGCAGTGCTAGGCGGCAAGAGACCCAGTACTTC
CSARRQETQYF